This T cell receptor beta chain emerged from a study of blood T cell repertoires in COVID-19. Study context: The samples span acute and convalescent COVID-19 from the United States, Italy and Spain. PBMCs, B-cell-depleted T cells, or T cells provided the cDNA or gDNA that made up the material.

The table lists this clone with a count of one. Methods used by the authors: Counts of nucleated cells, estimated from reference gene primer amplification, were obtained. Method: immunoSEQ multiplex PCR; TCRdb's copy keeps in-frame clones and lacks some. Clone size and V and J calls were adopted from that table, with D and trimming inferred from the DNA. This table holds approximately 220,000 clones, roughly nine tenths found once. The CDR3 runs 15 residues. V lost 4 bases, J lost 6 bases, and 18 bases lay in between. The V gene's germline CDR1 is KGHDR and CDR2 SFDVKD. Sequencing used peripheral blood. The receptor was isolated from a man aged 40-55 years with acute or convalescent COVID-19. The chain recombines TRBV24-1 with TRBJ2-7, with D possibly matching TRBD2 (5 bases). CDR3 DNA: TGTGCCACCAGTGACCCCGGTGAAGCTAGCAGCGAGCAGTACTTC. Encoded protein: CATSDPGEASSEQYF.